This entry lists 4 T cell receptor beta chains sequenced from one sample in a study of blood T cell repertoires in COVID-19. Libraries were prepared by immunoSEQ multiplex PCR; TCRdb keeps only in-frame clonotypes and omits some of them. The table includes roughly 150,000 clones, about 80% detected once. Sequenced: peripheral blood. The receptors come from a human donor in a cohort sampled during active COVID-19.

The rearrangement uses TRBV18 and TRBJ1-3; no definite D call. Germline CDR1 KGHSH, CDR2 LQKENI. Trimming left V 1 base short and J 1 base short, with 11 bases between. This CDR3 has 16 residues. The CDR3 sequence is CASSPRWAQSGNTIYF. The CDR3 DNA reads as TGTGCCAGCTCACCACGGTGGGCCCAATCTGGAAACACCATATATTTT.

The J gene is TRBJ2-1, the V gene TRBV29-1; perhaps TRBD2 as D (6 bases). Trimming pared 8 bases from V and 6 bases from J, leaving 20 bases between. Germline values: CDR1 SQVTM, CDR2 ANQGSEA. CDR3 length equals 14 residues. The CDR3 loop is CSTKLAGSTNEQFF. CDR3 in DNA: TGCAGCACTAAGCTCGCGGGAAGCACCAATGAGCAGTTCTTC.

The rearrangement links TRBV18 to TRBJ1-4; a weak D match, TRBD1 (6 bases). The CDR3 is 13 residues long. V shed 3 bases and J shed 4 bases, with 6 bases lying between them. Germline V CDR1 and CDR2: KGHSH, LQKENI. The CDR3 bases are TGTGCCAGCTCACCGGACAGTAATGAAAAACTGTTTTTT. As protein: CASSPDSNEKLFF. Drawing the rest from reference TRBV18 and TRBJ1-4, the complete variable domain is NAGVMQNPRHLVRRRGQEARLRCSPMKGHSHVYWYRQLPEEGLKFMVYLQKENIIDESGMPKERFSAEFPKEGPSILRIQQVVRGDSAAYFCASSPDSNEKLFFGSGTQLSVL.

This chain joins TRBV11-2 and TRBJ1-2, with 9 bases matching TRBD1. The CDR3 is 14 amino acids. Germline assignment: CDR1 SGHAT and CDR2 FQNNGV. The J segment lost 5 bases and the V segment lost 0 bases, leaving 1 base of the junction unmatched. In nucleotides, the CDR3 is TGTGCCAGCAGCTTAGAGACAGGGGGGTATGGCTACACCTTC. The encoded protein is CASSLETGGYGYTF.